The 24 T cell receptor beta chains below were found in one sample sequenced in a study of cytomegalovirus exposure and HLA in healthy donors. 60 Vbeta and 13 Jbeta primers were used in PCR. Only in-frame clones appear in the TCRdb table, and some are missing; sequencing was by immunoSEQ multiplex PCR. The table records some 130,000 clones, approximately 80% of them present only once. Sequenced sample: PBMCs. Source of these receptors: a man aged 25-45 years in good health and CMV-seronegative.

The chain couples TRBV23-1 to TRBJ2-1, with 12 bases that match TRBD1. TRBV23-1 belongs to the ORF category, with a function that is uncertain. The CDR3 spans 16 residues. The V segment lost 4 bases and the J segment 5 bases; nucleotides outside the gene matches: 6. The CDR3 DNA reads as TGCGCCAGCAGTCTATGGGGGACAGGGGGCCACAATGAGCAGTTCTTC. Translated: CASSLWGTGGHNEQFF.

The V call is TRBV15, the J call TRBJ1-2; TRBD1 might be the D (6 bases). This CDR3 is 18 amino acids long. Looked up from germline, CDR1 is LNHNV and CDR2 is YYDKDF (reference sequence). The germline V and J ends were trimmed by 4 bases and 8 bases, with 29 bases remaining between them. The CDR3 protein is CATSKERRVETNTGGYTF. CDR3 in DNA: TGTGCCACCAGCAAAGAGAGGCGGGTTGAGACCAATACAGGGGGCTACACCTTC.

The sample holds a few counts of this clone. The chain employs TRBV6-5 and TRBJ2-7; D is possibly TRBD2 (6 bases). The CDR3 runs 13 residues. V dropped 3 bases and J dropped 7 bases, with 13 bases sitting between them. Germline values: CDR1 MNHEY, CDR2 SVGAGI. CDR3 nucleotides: TGTGCCAGCAGTTATAGGAGCGGAGGGGAGCAGTACTTC. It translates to CASSYRSGGEQYF.

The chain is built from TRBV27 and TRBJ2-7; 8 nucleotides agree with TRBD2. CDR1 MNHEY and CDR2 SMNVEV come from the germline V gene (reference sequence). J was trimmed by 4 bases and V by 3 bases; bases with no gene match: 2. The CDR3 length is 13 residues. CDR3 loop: CASSFGGEYEQYF. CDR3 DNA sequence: TGTGCCAGCAGTTTCGGGGGGGAATACGAGCAGTACTTC.

The CDR3 loop is CASSNRGRPKKLFF. In DNA form, the CDR3 reads TGTGCCAGCAGTAACAGGGGGCGACCGAAAAAACTGTTTTTT. The chain links TRBV28 to TRBJ1-4, with 9 bases that match TRBD1. The CDR3 consists of 14 residues. Germline V gene lookup returns CDR1 MDHEN and CDR2 SYDVKM. Losses at the gene ends were 5 bases for V and 9 bases for J; bases not matched to a gene: 7.

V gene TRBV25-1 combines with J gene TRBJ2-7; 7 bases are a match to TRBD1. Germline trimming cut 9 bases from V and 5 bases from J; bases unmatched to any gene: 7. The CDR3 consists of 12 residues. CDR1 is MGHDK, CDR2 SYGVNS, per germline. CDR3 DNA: TGTGCCAGTGTCGACAGGGTCCACGAGCAGTACTTC. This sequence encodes CASVDRVHEQYF.

CDR3 coding DNA: TGCGCCAGCAGCGAGACAGGGAACACCGGGGAGCTGTTTTTT. Translated: CASSETGNTGELFF. The chain employs TRBV5-1 and TRBJ2-2, with D possibly TRBD1 on 6 matching bases. In germline, CDR1 is SGHRS, CDR2 YFSETQ. This CDR3 is built from 14 residues. V was cut by 4 bases and J by 1 base, with 8 bases left in between. Using reference TRBV5-1 and TRBJ2-2 for the parts outside the CDR3, the full variable domain is KAGVTQTPRYLIKTRGQQVTLSCSPISGHRSVSWYQQTPGQGLQFLFEYFSETQRNKGNFPGRFSGRQFSNSRSEMNVSTLELGDSALYLCASSETGNTGELFFGEGSRLTVL.

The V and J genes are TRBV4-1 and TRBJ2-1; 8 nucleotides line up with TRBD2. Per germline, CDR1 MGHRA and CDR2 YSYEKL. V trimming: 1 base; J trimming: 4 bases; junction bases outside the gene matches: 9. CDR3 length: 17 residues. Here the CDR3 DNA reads TGCGCCAGCAGCCAAGGTATTAGCGGGACAAAATACAATGAGCAGTTCTTC. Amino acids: CASSQGISGTKYNEQFF.

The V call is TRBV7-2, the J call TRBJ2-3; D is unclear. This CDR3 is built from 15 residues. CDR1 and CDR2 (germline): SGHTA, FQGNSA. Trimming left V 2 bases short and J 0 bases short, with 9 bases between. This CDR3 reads CASSLNLLSTDTQYF. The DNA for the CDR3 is TGTGCCAGCAGCTTAAACTTACTCAGCACAGATACGCAGTATTTT.

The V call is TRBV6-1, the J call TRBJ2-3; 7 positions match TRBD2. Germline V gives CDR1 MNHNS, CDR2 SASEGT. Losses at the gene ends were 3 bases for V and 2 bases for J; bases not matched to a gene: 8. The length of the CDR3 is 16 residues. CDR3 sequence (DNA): TGTGCCAGCAGTGATCTCGCTAGCGGAAACACAGATACGCAGTATTTT. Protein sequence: CASSDLASGNTDTQYF.

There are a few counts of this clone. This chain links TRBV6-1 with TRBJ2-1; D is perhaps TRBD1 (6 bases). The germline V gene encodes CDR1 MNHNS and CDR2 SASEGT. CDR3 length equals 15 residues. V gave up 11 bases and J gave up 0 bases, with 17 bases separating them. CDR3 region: CAGKGGQSSYNEQFF. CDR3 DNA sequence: TGTGCCGGCAAAGGGGGTCAGAGCTCCTACAATGAGCAGTTCTTC.

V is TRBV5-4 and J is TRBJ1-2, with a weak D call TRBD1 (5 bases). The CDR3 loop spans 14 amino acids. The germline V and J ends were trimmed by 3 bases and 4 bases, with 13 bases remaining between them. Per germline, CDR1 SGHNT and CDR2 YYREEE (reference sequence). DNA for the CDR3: TGTGCCAGCAGCTCTATGACAGCCTTCTATGGCTACACCTTC. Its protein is CASSSMTAFYGYTF.

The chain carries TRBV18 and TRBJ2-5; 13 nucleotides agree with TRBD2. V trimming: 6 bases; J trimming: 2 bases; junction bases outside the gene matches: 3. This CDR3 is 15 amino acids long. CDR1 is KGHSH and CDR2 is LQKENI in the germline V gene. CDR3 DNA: TGTGCCAGCTCCGGGGGACTAGCGGGACAAGAGACCCAGTACTTC. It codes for CASSGGLAGQETQYF.

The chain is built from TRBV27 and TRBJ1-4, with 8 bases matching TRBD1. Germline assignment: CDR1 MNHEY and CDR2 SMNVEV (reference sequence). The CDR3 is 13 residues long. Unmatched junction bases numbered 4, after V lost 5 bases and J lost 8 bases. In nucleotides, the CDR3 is TGTGCCAGCAGTAGACAGGGGAAAGAAAAACTGTTTTTT. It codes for CASSRQGKEKLFF. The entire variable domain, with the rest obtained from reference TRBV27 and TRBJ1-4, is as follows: EAQVTQNPRYLITVTGKKLTVTCSQNMNHEYMSWYRQDPGLGLRQIYYSMNVEVTDKGDVPEGYKVSRKEKRNFPLILESPSPNQTSLYFCASSRQGKEKLFFGSGTQLSVL.

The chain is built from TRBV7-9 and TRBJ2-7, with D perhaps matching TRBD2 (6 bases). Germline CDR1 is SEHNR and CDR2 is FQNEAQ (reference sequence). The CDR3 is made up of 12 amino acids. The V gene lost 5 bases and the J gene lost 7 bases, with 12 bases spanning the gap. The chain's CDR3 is CASSPASVEQYF. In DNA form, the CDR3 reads TGTGCCAGCAGCCCCGCTAGCGTGGAGCAGTACTTC.

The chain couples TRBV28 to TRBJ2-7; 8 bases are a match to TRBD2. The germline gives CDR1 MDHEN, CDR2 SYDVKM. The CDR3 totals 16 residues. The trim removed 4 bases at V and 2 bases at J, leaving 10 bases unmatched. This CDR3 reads CASSSVGLAVPYEQYF. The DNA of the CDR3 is TGTGCCAGCAGTTCCGTTGGACTAGCCGTTCCCTACGAGCAGTACTTC.

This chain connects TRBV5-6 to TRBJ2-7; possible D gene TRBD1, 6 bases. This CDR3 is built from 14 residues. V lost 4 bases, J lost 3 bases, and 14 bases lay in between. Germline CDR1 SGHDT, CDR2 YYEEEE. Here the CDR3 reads CASSLGHARYEQYF. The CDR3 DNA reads TGTGCCAGCAGCCTGGGACACGCCCGCTACGAGCAGTACTTC.

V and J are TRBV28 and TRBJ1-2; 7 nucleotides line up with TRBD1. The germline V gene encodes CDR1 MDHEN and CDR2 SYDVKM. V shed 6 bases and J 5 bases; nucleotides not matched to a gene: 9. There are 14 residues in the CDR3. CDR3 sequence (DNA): TGTGCCAGCAGGAAAACAGGGGTTTGGTATGGCTACACCTTC. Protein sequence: CASRKTGVWYGYTF.

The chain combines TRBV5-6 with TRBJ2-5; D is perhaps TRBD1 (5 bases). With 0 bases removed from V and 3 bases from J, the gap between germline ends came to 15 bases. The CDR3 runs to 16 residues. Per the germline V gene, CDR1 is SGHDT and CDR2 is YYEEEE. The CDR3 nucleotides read TGTGCCAGCAGCTTGGTTGGGCAGGGTAACGAAGAGACCCAGTACTTC. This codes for CASSLVGQGNEETQYF.

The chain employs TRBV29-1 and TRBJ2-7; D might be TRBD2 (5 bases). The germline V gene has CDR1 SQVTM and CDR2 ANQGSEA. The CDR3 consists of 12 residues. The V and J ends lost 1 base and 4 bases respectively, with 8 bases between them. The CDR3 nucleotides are TGCAGCGTTGAAGTTTCGGGATACGAGCAGTACTTC. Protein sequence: CSVEVSGYEQYF.

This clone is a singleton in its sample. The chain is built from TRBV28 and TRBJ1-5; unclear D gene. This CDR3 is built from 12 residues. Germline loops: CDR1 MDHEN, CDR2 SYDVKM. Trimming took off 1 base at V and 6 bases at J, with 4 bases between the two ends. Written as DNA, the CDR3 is TGTGCCAGCAGTTTATCCTTTCAGCCCCAGCATTTT. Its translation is CASSLSFQPQHF.

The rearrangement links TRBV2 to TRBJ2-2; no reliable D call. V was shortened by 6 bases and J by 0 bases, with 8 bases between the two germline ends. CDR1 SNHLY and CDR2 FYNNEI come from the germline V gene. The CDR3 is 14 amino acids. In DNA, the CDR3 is TGTGCCAGCAGAGAGCGACCGAACACCGGGGAGCTGTTTTTT. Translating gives CASRERPNTGELFF. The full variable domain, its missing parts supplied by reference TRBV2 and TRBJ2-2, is EPEVTQTPSHQVTQMGQEVILRCVPISNHLYFYWYRQILGQKVEFLVSFYNNEISEKSEIFDDQFSVERPDGSNFTLKIRSTKLEDSAMYFCASRERPNTGELFFGEGSRLTVL.

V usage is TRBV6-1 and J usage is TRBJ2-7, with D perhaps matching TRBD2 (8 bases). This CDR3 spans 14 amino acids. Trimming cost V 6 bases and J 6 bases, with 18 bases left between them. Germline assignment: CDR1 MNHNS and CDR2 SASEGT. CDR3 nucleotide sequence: TGTGCCAGCAGAACTAGCGGAGGGGGCGTCGAGCAGTACTTC. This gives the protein CASRTSGGGVEQYF.

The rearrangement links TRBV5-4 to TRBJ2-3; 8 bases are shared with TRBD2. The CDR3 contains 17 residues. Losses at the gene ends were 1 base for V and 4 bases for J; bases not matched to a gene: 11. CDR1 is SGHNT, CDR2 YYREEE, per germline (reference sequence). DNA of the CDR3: TGTGCCAGCAGCTTGCCAGCGGGAGCTTTTAACGCAGATACGCAGTATTTT. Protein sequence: CASSLPAGAFNADTQYF. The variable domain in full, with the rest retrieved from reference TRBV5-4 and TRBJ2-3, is ETGVTQSPTHLIKTRGQQVTLRCSSQSGHNTVSWYQQALGQGPQFIFQYYREEENGRGNFPPRFSGLQFPNYSSELNVNALELDDSALYLCASSLPAGAFNADTQYFGPGTRLTVL.